This T cell receptor (beta chain) came from a study of blood T cell repertoires in COVID-19. In Seattle, patients joined the study during active infection and were tracked longitudinally. In the original workflow: By means of reference gene primer amplification, nucleated cell counts were estimated. Assay used: immunoSEQ multiplex PCR; TCRdb lists only in-frame clones, some missing. For V, J and clone size, that table is used; D and trimming come from the DNA. The data contain some 200,000 clones, about four fifths of them singletons. The length of the CDR3 is 14 residues. The trim removed 1 base at V and 7 bases at J, leaving 4 bases unmatched. Germline CDR1 and CDR2: KGHSH and LQKENI.

The chain uses TRBV18 and TRBJ1-3; 7 nucleotides match TRBD1. The TCR originated in a woman older than 75 with COVID-19, enrolled during active disease. Sequenced sample: peripheral blood. The CDR3 loop is CASSPLTGDNTIYF. DNA of the CDR3: TGTGCCAGCTCACCACTCACAGGGGACAACACCATATATTTT.